This is a list of T cell receptor beta chains from one sample in a study of T cells in Graves' hyperthyroidism and ophthalmopathy. TCRdb used MiXCR to reprocess the multiplex PCR reads, holding one entry per CDR3 protein. The data hold 300,000 to 400,000 distinct CDR3 sequences, with about 21% observed a single time. Sequencing was done on a sample of blood. The origin of the receptors is a woman aged 45-65 years with Graves' hyperthyroidism. CDR3s leave out the opening cysteine and the closing phenylalanine or tryptophan. The listing skips clone size in some rows; elsewhere it reads once, few, many or a size class.

>TRBJ2-2|TRBV11-1|many
ASSLAGQGNTGELF
>TRBJ2-7|TRBV28|many
ASSFPLEGQPSYEQY
>TRBJ1-4|TRBV24-1|.
ATSDSGGSNEKLF
>TRBJ2-5|TRBV7-9|.
ASSSWKDQETQY
>TRBJ2-5|TRBV2|many
ASGFAEETQY
>TRBJ2-5|TRBV14|few
ASSRYGETQY
>TRBJ1-5|TRBV10-3|.
AISESTRVGQPQH
>TRBJ2-3|TRBV4-1|.
ASSQVPGARLDTQY
>TRBJ2-1|TRBV6-1|few
ASASGRGNEQF
>TRBJ2-1|TRBV3-1|.
ASSQGLPLYNEQF
>TRBJ2-4|TRBV18|.
ASSPQGLAKNIQY
>TRBJ1-2|TRBV7-2|.
ASSRPRDYGYT
>TRBJ1-1|TRBV19|few
ARSKNTEAF
>TRBJ1-6|TRBV4-2|few
ASSQRAKNSPLH
>TRBJ2-7|TRBV12-3/TRBV12-4|few
ASSKGSGKHEQY
>TRBJ2-6|TRBV5-6|few
ASSLQTGANVLT
>TRBJ2-1|TRBV6-1|.
ASSQPGAAKEGDEQF
>TRBJ1-1|TRBV6-1|many
ASNPRNTEAF
>TRBJ2-3|TRBV13|many
ASSPRGSGRRGTDTQY
>TRBJ1-5|TRBV6-1|.
ASSGGTAGNQPQH
>TRBJ1-4|TRBV6-1|few
ASSAILQGLDEKLF
>TRBJ2-5|TRBV11-2|many
ASSLFRWRDREETQY
>TRBJ2-2|TRBV27|many
ASSLIERRRELF
>TRBJ2-2|TRBV4-1|.
ASSQAPTRLTGELF
>TRBJ2-7|TRBV2|many
ASSDPGKPYEQY
>TRBJ2-1|TRBV6-2/TRBV6-3|many
ASSRGPGIGDNEQF
>TRBJ1-1|TRBV5-1|many
ASSRTGGTEAF
>TRBJ2-2|TRBV20-1|many
SAAGEVTGELF
>TRBJ2-7|TRBV11-2|many
ASSYGTSGVSSYEQY
>TRBJ2-1|TRBV24-1|.
ATSDRYGSNPYNEQF
>TRBJ2-1|TRBV28|many
AFTAGTEQF
>TRBJ1-5|TRBV18|few
ASSPTGSEAQH
>TRBJ2-1|TRBV7-2|many
ASSAWDRGQNEQF
>TRBJ1-2|TRBV12-3/TRBV12-4|many
ASSLEIRGPYGYT